This entry features one TCR beta chain sequence. Its antigen remains unidentified. No base quality values were provided; no much bigger clone lies one nucleotide off. Germline trimming amounts to 3 bases on V and 6 bases on J, with 8 as the count of junction bases outside the gene matches. Taken from the germline V gene, the CDR1 and CDR2 loops are KGHDR and SFDVKD. Measured from the cysteine to the phenylalanine, the CDR3 is 17 residues long. Only the CDR3 DNA is retained, 51 bases long and in frame from the first base. These data belong to a study of blood T cell repertoires in COVID-19 (dated by TCRdb to the early 2020s). For the study in its entirety: Collaborator samples came from the United States, Italy and Spain and covered acute and convalescent phases of COVID-19. HLA class I and class II types, where available, came from metadata supplied by the sample provider rather than from assay-based typing. The sample metadata nearly always contained a de-identified subject ID, COVID-19 status, age in years and sex. Subjects who had been exposed to COVID-19, were actively infected with it, or had recovered from it provided the deeply sampled blood TCRbeta repertoires that made up the dataset. The prospective study material was composed of cDNA or gDNA derived from T cells, B-cell-depleted T cells, or PBMCs. The repertoires were released in a freely available public database intended as a resource for research on the immune response to SARS-CoV-2. Samples were obtained from the ongoing ImmuneRACE study (first 160 participants) and from roughly 1,300 subjects provided by 6 global collaborators.

The paper's findings and limits, for the study overall: The amount of clinical and demographic metadata varied by source and participant and was provided uncurated.

The immunoSEQ Assay, a bias-controlled multiplex PCR, was used to amplify TCRbeta CDR3 regions from genomic DNA. The study's own analysis went as follows. Nucleated cell counts per sample were estimated from amplification of reference gene primers within the assay. To quantify the absolute abundance of each unique TCRbeta CDR3 rearrangement, sequence reads were collapsed and filtered. For each sample, productive Simpson clonality was calculated by taking the square root of Simpson's diversity index across productive rearrangements. In TCRdb, the immuneACCESS table is reduced to in-frame sequences with V and J assigned. These tables do not hold every clone; where another copy was compared, an unresolved V gene accounts for under half, and the others remain unexplained. D and trimming come from the DNA, and the V and J calls and clone size come from that table. The sample table contains approximately 100,000 clones; only one count was recorded for roughly 85% of them. Of the sample, 2.1% is held by the ten largest clones.

Each collaborating institution followed its own protocols to collect whole blood in K2EDTA tubes. For TCRbeta analysis, collaborators shipped samples in one of three forms: frozen whole blood, isolated PBMCs, or DNA extracted from either of those sample types. This clonotype was sampled from a human donor in a cohort sampled during active COVID-19. The sequenced material came from peripheral blood. The chain uses TRBV24-1 and TRBJ2-1; TRBD2 lines up with 12 middle nucleotides. Here the CDR3 is given as CATSDTTSGGPSNEQFF. The DNA is TGTGCCACCAGTGATACTACTAGCGGGGGGCCGAGCAATGAGCAGTTCTTC.